In this sample, the clone carrying this T cell receptor (beta chain) turned up many times. As yet, its antigen is unknown. TCRdb reanalysed the RT-PCR reads using MiXCR and keeps one entry per CDR3 protein. The sample lists 650,000 to 800,000 distinct CDR3 sequences, about 15% occurring once. The data were taken from a study of response to subunit inactivated influenza vaccine. Study-level results: Each seasonal influenza vaccination recruits few new T cells, the authors suggested.

The TCR comes from a man aged 50 to 59 who received an inactivated influenza vaccine. The sequencing used PBMCs from blood, collected about 14 days before vaccination.

Here the CDR3 DNA reads TGCAGCGTTTCGGACGGCTCCTACGAGCAGTACTTC. Its protein is CSVSDGSYEQYF. This chain uses TRBV29-1 with TRBJ2-7; D remains unclear. V shed 5 bases and J shed 0 bases, with 8 bases lying between them. Germline V gives CDR1 SQVTM, CDR2 ANQGSEA. The CDR3 is 12 amino acids.